The source of this T cell receptor (beta chain) is a study of blood T cells in healthy people across ages. Germline V gene data show CDR1 as ENHRY and CDR2 as SYGVKD. The CDR3 has 12 residues. V trimming: 5 bases; J trimming: 5 bases; junction bases outside the gene matches: 2. The donors, all healthy, were Caucasians living in Russia, aged about 6 to 90. Each donor had roughly 10 milliliters of peripheral blood drawn. The second PCR ran roughly 6 to 11 cycles with a sample-barcoded 5' primer and J-beta primers. TCRdb recomputed calls from the 5' RACE reads with MiXCR, one row per CDR3 protein. The repertoire holds 750,000 to 950,000 distinct CDR3 sequences, with roughly 24% as singletons. The sample was also linked to a second study, of T cells of mothers and their children. This second study notes: Slightly higher but non-significant overlap marked related mother-child pairs versus unrelated pairs.

Sequencing was done on a sample of blood. The clonotype comes from a boy between 10 and 17 years old in good health. This rearrangement joins TRBV10-3 to TRBJ2-5; 7 nucleotides match TRBD1. This CDR3 is CAISYRGETQYF. The CDR3 region has the DNA TGTGCCATCAGTTACAGGGGTGAGACCCAGTACTTC.